Below, 13 T cell receptor beta chains from the same sample are listed, as sequenced in a study of T cells in Graves' hyperthyroidism and ophthalmopathy. Amplified regions were TCR beta CDR3 sequences from RNA transcripts. The HTBI set primed first-round TCR CDR3 RT-PCR. TCRdb re-derived calls from the multiplex PCR reads in MiXCR, one entry per CDR3 protein. The data show roughly 110,000 distinct CDR3 sequences, with roughly 15% seen just once and about 44% held by the top ten. The sequenced sample consisted of blood. All receptors derive from a woman in her forties or fifties with Graves' hyperthyroidism.

Many counts were recorded for this clonotype. The CDR3 spells CASRAQETQYF. CDR3 coding DNA: TGTGCCAGCAGGGCCCAAGAGACCCAGTACTTC. The gene calls are TRBV2 and TRBJ2-5, with no clear D. There are 11 residues in the CDR3. Germline values: CDR1 SNHLY, CDR2 FYNNEI. V lost 6 bases and J 1 base, leaving 3 bases between the germline ends.

There are many counts of this clonotype. V gene TRBV5-6 combines with J gene TRBJ2-7, with 10 bases aligning to TRBD2. The CDR3 length is 15 residues. J gave up 4 bases and V 4 bases, and 8 bases lay outside the gene matches. Looked up from germline, CDR1 is SGHDT and CDR2 is YYEEEE. The CDR3 nucleotides are TGTGCCAGCAGCCCACTAGCGGGACTTGAGTACGAGCAGTACGTC. Amino acids: CASSPLAGLEYEQYV.

The V call is TRBV29-1, the J call TRBJ1-1, with 11 bases that match TRBD1. This CDR3 is built from 14 residues. Losses at the gene ends were 4 bases for V and 5 bases for J; bases not matched to a gene: 6. Looked up from germline, CDR1 is SQVTM and CDR2 is ANQGSEA. The CDR3 region has the DNA TGCAGCGTTGGGTTGGGGACAGGGGGTACTGAAGCTTTCTTT. It codes for CSVGLGTGGTEAFF.

This clonotype was found many times. The chain employs TRBV11-2 and TRBJ2-1; 14 bases fit TRBD2. CDR1 and CDR2 from the germline V gene are SGHAT and FQNNGV. The CDR3 sequence is 16 residues long. V lost 1 base and J lost 7; bases outside the gene matches: 3. CDR3 nucleotide sequence: TGTGCCAGCAGCTTAGCCGGGACTAGCGGGAGAAATGAGCAGTTCTTC. It translates to CASSLAGTSGRNEQFF.

This clonotype was picked up one time. An end of the junction differs from the germline gene, which may be a read error. The chain uses TRBV11-2 and TRBJ2-5; 7 bases match TRBD1. The CDR3 covers 16 residues. The germline gives CDR1 SGHAT, CDR2 FQNNGV. The DNA for the CDR3 is TGCGCCAGCAGCCAAGTCGCGTCGGACAGGCAAGAGACCCAGTACTTC. It codes for CASSQVASDRQETQYF.

This clonotype showed up many times. The chain employs TRBV28 and TRBJ1-2; no reliable D call. Germline CDR1 reads MDHEN; CDR2 reads SYDVKM. The V end was cut by 3 bases, the J end by 1 base, with 6 bases between. This CDR3 is 13 amino acids long. CDR3 sequence: CASSLRVNYGYTF. CDR3 in DNA: TGTGCCAGCAGTTTGAGGGTTAACTATGGCTACACCTTC.

This clonotype was seen repeatedly, ten times or more. The chain uses TRBV2 and TRBJ2-1, with D perhaps assigned TRBD1 or TRBD2 (5 bases each). Per germline, CDR1 SNHLY and CDR2 FYNNEI. There are 13 residues in the CDR3. The V gene lost 6 bases and the J gene lost 8 bases, with 14 bases spanning the gap. CDR3: CASRAGTRDEQFF. The CDR3, as DNA: TGTGCCAGCAGGGCCGGGACCCGGGATGAGCAGTTCTTC. Full variable domain (outside the CDR3, taken from reference TRBV2 and TRBJ2-1): EPEVTQTPSHQVTQMGQEVILRCVPISNHLYFYWYRQILGQKVEFLVSFYNNEISEKSEIFDDQFSVERPDGSNFTLKIRSTKLEDSAMYFCASRAGTRDEQFFGPGTRLTVL.

The chain links TRBV2 to TRBJ1-5, with a possible D match to TRBD1 (6 bases). V was clipped by 3 bases and J by 2 bases, with 11 bases between them. From germline, CDR1 is SNHLY and CDR2 FYNNEI. The CDR3 consists of 15 residues. CDR3 protein: CASSEAGDGNQPQHF. The CDR3 DNA sequence: TGTGCCAGCAGTGAGGCAGGGGACGGCAATCAGCCCCAGCATTTT.

This clonotype was recorded many times. The rearrangement joins TRBV28 to TRBJ2-7; D is unresolved. Germline CDR1 and CDR2: MDHEN and SYDVKM. The V gene lost 3 bases and the J gene lost 6 bases, with 9 bases spanning the gap. The CDR3 spans 12 residues. CDR3 sequence: CASSFWRGEQYV. As DNA, the CDR3 is TGTGCCAGCAGTTTCTGGAGAGGCGAGCAGTACGTC.

This clonotype was picked up a small number of times. CDR3 nucleotide sequence: TGTGCCAGCAGCCACAGGGGATTAGAAGAGACCCAGTACTTC. This codes for CASSHRGLEETQYF. The genes are TRBV3-1 and TRBJ2-5, with D tentatively TRBD1 (6 bases). V gave up 3 bases and J gave up 3 bases, with 11 bases separating them. This CDR3 spans 14 amino acids. CDR1 is LGHDT and CDR2 is YNNKEL in the germline V gene (reference sequence).

This clonotype came up many times. V usage is TRBV14 and J usage is TRBJ2-1, with 9 nucleotides matching TRBD1. Unmatched junction bases numbered 6, after V lost 4 bases and J lost 2 bases. CDR1 and CDR2 from the germline V gene are SGHDN and FVKESK. The CDR3 has 16 residues. The CDR3 sequence: CASSPRGTGPYNEQFF. CDR3 nucleotides: TGTGCCAGCAGCCCCAGGGGGACAGGGCCCTACAATGAGCAGTTCTTC. Full variable domain (rest looked up from reference TRBV14 and TRBJ2-1): EAGVTQFPSHSVIEKGQTVTLRCDPISGHDNLYWYRRVMGKEIKFLLHFVKESKQDESGMPNNRFLAERTGGTYSTLKVQPAELEDSGVYFCASSPRGTGPYNEQFFGPGTRLTVL.

In its sample, this clonotype was seen many times. V is TRBV20-1 and J is TRBJ2-1, with TRBD2 matching over 9 bases. The CDR3 sequence is 16 residues long. Germline loops: CDR1 DFQATT, CDR2 SNEGSKA (reference sequence). J lost 4 bases, V lost 2 bases, and 9 bases had no gene match. In nucleotides, the CDR3 is TGCAGTGCTAGATCCCCGTTCGCGGGGGGGTACAATGAGCAGTTCTTC. The encoded protein is CSARSPFAGGYNEQFF.

This clonotype was seen at least ten times. The V call is TRBV7-2, the J call TRBJ2-4; D ambiguous. The V end was cut by 1 base, the J end by 4 bases, with 8 bases between. Germline V CDR1 and CDR2: SGHTA, FQGNSA. The CDR3 loop spans 14 amino acids. CDR3 sequence (DNA): TGTGCCAGCAGCTTAGATGCCGGGAAAAACATTCAGTACTTC. As protein: CASSLDAGKNIQYF. The variable domain in full, with the rest retrieved from reference TRBV7-2 and TRBJ2-4, is GAGVSQSPSNKVTEKGKDVELRCDPISGHTALYWYRQSLGQGLEFLIYFQGNSAPDKSGLPSDRFSAERTGGSVSTLTIQRTQQEDSAVYLCASSLDAGKNIQYFGAGTRLSVL.